This T cell receptor (beta chain) was sequenced during a study of T cell changes during pregnancy in multiple sclerosis. Assay used: immunoSEQ multiplex PCR; TCRdb lists only in-frame clones, some missing. The sample lists under 55,000 clones; around 94% were seen once. V gave up 0 bases and J gave up 3 bases, with 30 bases separating them. CDR1 and CDR2 from the germline V gene are SGHRS and YFSETQ. This CDR3 is 21 amino acids long. V usage is TRBV5-1 and J usage is TRBJ1-1; D is possibly TRBD1 (5 bases). The receptor was derived from a female donor with multiple sclerosis, enrolled in a pregnancy study. Here the sequenced sample was CD4+ T cells from peripheral blood mononuclear cells, taken in the third trimester of pregnancy. CDR3: CASSLDFKGSGRVGIDTEAFF. Written as DNA, the CDR3 is TGCGCCAGCAGCTTGGACTTCAAGGGGTCTGGCAGGGTTGGAATCGACACTGAAGCTTTCTTT.